This TCR beta chain was sequenced during a study of blood T cell repertoires in COVID-19. Study details: T cells, B-cell-depleted T cells, or PBMCs supplied cDNA or gDNA.

In the original processing: For nucleated cells, counts were estimated from reference gene primer amplification. Using immunoSEQ multiplex PCR, the repertoire was profiled, and TCRdb retains in-frame clones only, with some absent. The V and J calls and the clone size are those of that table, but D and trimming were determined from the DNA. The sample lists some 220,000 clones, roughly 85% occurring once. Trimming took 3 bases from V and 6 from J; bases not matched to a gene: 4. Germline CDR1 and CDR2: LGHDT and YNNKEL (reference sequence). The CDR3 spans 13 residues. Sequenced material: peripheral blood. This chain joins TRBV3-1 (or the pseudogene TRBV3-2) and TRBJ2-7; TRBD2 matches at 8 bases. This clonotype originated in a man aged 50-60 years who had recovered from COVID-19. The CDR3, as DNA: TGTGCCAGCAGCCAGTCCGGGAGGGGCGAGCAGTACTTC. It translates to CASSQSGRGEQYF.